This T cell receptor (beta chain) appears in the sequencing data of a study of vaccination and CD4 T cells after COVID-19. About the study: Overlapping spike peptides of SARS-CoV-2, HCoV-NL63, HCoV-OC43 and HCoV-229E stimulated the cells.

The CDR3 covers 15 residues. J lost 2 bases, V lost 4 bases, and 4 bases had no gene match. Germline V gene lookup returns CDR1 SGHRS and CDR2 YFSETQ. The count of this clonotype is one. Its specificity is not known. The Oncomine TCR Beta short-read assay generated sequence data from the DNA of cultured CD4+ T cells. MiXCR, applied by TCRdb to the PCR reads, yields one record per CDR3 protein. The sample has more than 10,000 distinct CDR3 sequences, around 46% seen once. Sample treatment: roughly 11-day PBMC culture with coronavirus spike peptide pools or control peptides (ViraFEST assay). Material: CD4+ T cells from blood, cultured in vitro. This chain connects TRBV5-1 to TRBJ2-5, with 11 bases identical to TRBD2. The TCR was taken from a human donor who had recovered from COVID-19. The CDR3 protein is CASSAGTSGQETQYF. The CDR3 region has the DNA TGCGCCAGCAGCGCTGGGACTAGCGGACAAGAGACCCAGTACTTC.